These 18 T cell receptor beta chains originate from one sample sequenced in a study of cytomegalovirus exposure and HLA in healthy donors. PCR employed 60 Vbeta and 13 Jbeta primers. Assay used: immunoSEQ multiplex PCR; TCRdb lists only in-frame clones, some missing. The sample yields around 100,000 clones, around four fifths seen once. The sequencing sample was made of PBMCs. The receptor set was obtained from a man aged 40-49 years in good health and CMV-seronegative.

The chain employs TRBV7-2 and TRBJ2-7; 12 bases are a match to TRBD1. This CDR3 has 16 amino acids. With V trimmed by 6 bases and J by 0 bases, 6 bases remained unmatched. Germline loops: CDR1 SGHTA, CDR2 FQGNSA. DNA of the CDR3: TGTGCCAGCAGGCCGGGACAGGGGGCGAGCTCCTACGAGCAGTACTTC. It specifies CASRPGQGASSYEQYF.

This chain connects TRBV6-5 to TRBJ1-2; 8 bases are shared with TRBD1. V trimming: 7 bases; J trimming: 4 bases; junction bases outside the gene matches: 8. The CDR3 loop spans 14 amino acids. CDR1 is MNHEY, CDR2 SVGAGI, per germline. The CDR3 DNA follows: TGTGCCAGCACCCTAGCCACAGGGGGCTATGGCTACACCTTC. Amino acid sequence: CASTLATGGYGYTF.

The chain recombines TRBV15 with TRBJ2-7, with D possibly TRBD1 on 5 matching bases. CDR3 length equals 14 residues. Trimming removed 2 bases from V and 0 bases from J, with 8 bases in between. Germline values: CDR1 LNHNV, CDR2 YYDKDF (reference sequence). The CDR3 protein is CATSRQGSSYEQYF. In nucleotides, the CDR3 is TGTGCCACCAGCAGACAGGGAAGCTCCTACGAGCAGTACTTC.

The chain has TRBV7-2 and TRBJ2-1; perhaps TRBD2 as D (5 bases). CDR3 length: 13 residues. The germline V gene encodes CDR1 SGHTA and CDR2 FQGNSA. The ends were cut back, 3 bases at V and 9 bases at J, with 12 bases in the middle. The CDR3 spells CASSLMERFEQFF. CDR3 DNA: TGTGCCAGCAGCTTGATGGAGCGGTTTGAGCAGTTCTTC.

This chain uses TRBV7-3 with TRBJ2-5, with D possibly TRBD2 on 5 matching bases. The CDR3 spans 13 residues. V lost 4 bases to trimming and J lost 5 bases, with 11 bases between them. Germline V gene data show CDR1 as SGHTA and CDR2 as FQGTGA. The CDR3 reads CASSSEGAETQYF. CDR3 DNA: TGTGCCAGCAGCTCCGAGGGAGCGGAGACCCAGTACTTC.

The chain uses TRBV5-6 and TRBJ2-3; D may be TRBD1 (5 bases). V dropped 4 bases and J dropped 6 bases, with 6 bases sitting between them. Germline V CDR1 and CDR2: SGHDT, YYEEEE. CDR3 length equals 11 residues. In DNA, the CDR3 is TGTGCCAGCAGCGGGGCGGATACGCAGTATTTT. Its translation: CASSGADTQYF.

The chain couples TRBV7-2 to TRBJ1-4; maybe TRBD1 (5 bases). Deletions cut 5 bases from V and 8 bases from J, with 15 bases between. Looked up from germline, CDR1 is SGHTA and CDR2 is FQGNSA. CDR3 length equals 14 residues. Here the CDR3 DNA reads TGTGCCAGCAGCCCTCTTCCAAGGGGAGAAAAACTGTTTTTT. Its protein product is CASSPLPRGEKLFF.

The rearrangement links TRBV7-2 to TRBJ2-1; TRBD1 is a possible D gene (6 bases). CDR3 length: 15 amino acids. V dropped 3 bases and J dropped 3 bases, with 12 bases sitting between them. Germline CDR1 reads SGHTA; CDR2 reads FQGNSA. The CDR3 sequence: CASSLAQGNYNEQFF. The CDR3 nucleotides read TGTGCCAGCAGCTTGGCCCAGGGGAACTACAATGAGCAGTTCTTC.

J is TRBJ2-1 and V is TRBV4-2; TRBD2 matches 8 bases. V gave up 2 bases and J gave up 9 bases; unmatched junction bases: 9. Germline lookup yields CDR1 LGHNA and CDR2 YNFKEQ. There are 15 residues in the CDR3. The CDR3 reads CASSQLDGGAGEQFF. DNA for the CDR3: TGTGCCAGCAGCCAACTGGACGGGGGGGCTGGTGAGCAGTTCTTC.

The chain recombines TRBV7-8 with TRBJ2-7; D perhaps matches TRBD2 (5 bases). V was clipped by 5 bases and J by 3 bases, with 8 bases between them. The CDR3 runs 12 residues. Per germline, CDR1 SGHVS and CDR2 FQNEAQ. CDR3 residues: CASSTGNYEQYF. In DNA, the CDR3 is TGTGCCAGCAGCACGGGAAACTACGAGCAGTACTTC.

The chain combines TRBV4-1 with TRBJ2-2, with D tentatively TRBD1 (5 bases). CDR3 length equals 14 residues. Germline CDR1 reads MGHRA; CDR2 reads YSYEKL. V lost 6 bases, J lost 4 bases, and 12 bases lay in between. CDR3 sequence: CASRKGQGTGELFF. In DNA form, the CDR3 reads TGCGCCAGCAGAAAGGGGCAGGGCACCGGGGAGCTGTTTTTT.

V is TRBV5-1 and J is TRBJ2-7; 7 bases map to TRBD1. The CDR3 covers 12 residues. Germline assignment: CDR1 SGHRS and CDR2 YFSETQ. J lost 5 bases, V lost 3 bases, and 2 bases had no gene match. The CDR3 is CASSSTGDEQYF. DNA of the CDR3: TGCGCCAGCAGCTCCACAGGGGACGAGCAGTACTTC.

This rearrangement joins TRBV19 to TRBJ1-2; D not certain. Trimming took 7 bases from V and 10 from J, leaving 25 bases between them. Looked up from germline, CDR1 is LNHDA and CDR2 is SQIVND (reference sequence). CDR3 length: 15 amino acids. As DNA, the CDR3 is TGTGCCAGTAACCCTGGACGGACTCTCTCTAGGGTCTACACCTTC. It encodes CASNPGRTLSRVYTF.

The chain uses TRBV18 and TRBJ1-6, with D unresolved. V lost 1 base and J 2 bases, leaving 6 bases between the germline ends. The CDR3 length is 15 residues. CDR1 and CDR2 from the germline V gene are KGHSH and LQKENI. CDR3: CASSPLPAYNSPLHF. Written as DNA, the CDR3 is TGTGCCAGCTCACCACTCCCGGCCTATAATTCACCCCTCCACTTT.

This clone has only a few counts. The gene calls are TRBV5-6 and TRBJ1-2; 7 bases are a match to TRBD1. V shed 8 bases and J 8 bases; nucleotides not matched to a gene: 15. This CDR3 is built from 14 residues. The germline CDR1 and CDR2 sequences are SGHDT and YYEEEE. The CDR3 coding sequence is TGTGCCAGTCTAGTTTGGACAGGTCCTCGAGGCTACACCTTC. Protein: CASLVWTGPRGYTF. Full variable domain (outside the CDR3, taken from reference TRBV5-6 and TRBJ1-2): DAGVTQSPTHLIKTRGQQVTLRCSPKSGHDTVSWYQQALGQGPQFIFQYYEEEERQRGNFPDRFSGHQFPNYSSELNVNALLLGDSALYLCASLVWTGPRGYTFGSGTRLTVV.

V usage is TRBV5-1 and J usage is TRBJ2-2; 10 bases are a match to TRBD1. Germline CDR1 reads SGHRS; CDR2 reads YFSETQ. V lost 3 bases and J lost 3; bases outside the gene matches: 8. The CDR3 consists of 17 residues. This chain's CDR3 is CASSSTGTGVYTGELFF. The DNA of the CDR3 is TGCGCCAGCAGCTCGACAGGGACAGGGGTATACACCGGGGAGCTGTTTTTT.

This clone was counted a single time. The chain employs TRBV4-3 and TRBJ2-1, with TRBD1 matching 7 bases. The CDR3 is 15 residues long. Germline CDR1 LGHNA, CDR2 YSLEER. The junction had 5 bases not matched to a gene; V was cut back by 2 bases and J by 4 bases. CDR3 residues: CASSQRQQGYNEQFF. Here the CDR3 DNA reads TGCGCCAGCAGCCAACGACAACAGGGGTACAATGAGCAGTTCTTC.

This clone was seen a few times. V usage is TRBV9 and J usage is TRBJ2-1, with D possibly being TRBD2 (6 bases). The germline CDR1 and CDR2 sequences are SGDLS and YYNGEE. The CDR3 covers 17 residues. V lost 3 bases, J lost 10 bases, and 26 bases lay in between. CDR3 loop: CASSESSSHYGGREQFF. CDR3 DNA: TGTGCCAGCAGCGAATCCTCCTCCCACTACGGGGGTCGGGAGCAGTTCTTC.